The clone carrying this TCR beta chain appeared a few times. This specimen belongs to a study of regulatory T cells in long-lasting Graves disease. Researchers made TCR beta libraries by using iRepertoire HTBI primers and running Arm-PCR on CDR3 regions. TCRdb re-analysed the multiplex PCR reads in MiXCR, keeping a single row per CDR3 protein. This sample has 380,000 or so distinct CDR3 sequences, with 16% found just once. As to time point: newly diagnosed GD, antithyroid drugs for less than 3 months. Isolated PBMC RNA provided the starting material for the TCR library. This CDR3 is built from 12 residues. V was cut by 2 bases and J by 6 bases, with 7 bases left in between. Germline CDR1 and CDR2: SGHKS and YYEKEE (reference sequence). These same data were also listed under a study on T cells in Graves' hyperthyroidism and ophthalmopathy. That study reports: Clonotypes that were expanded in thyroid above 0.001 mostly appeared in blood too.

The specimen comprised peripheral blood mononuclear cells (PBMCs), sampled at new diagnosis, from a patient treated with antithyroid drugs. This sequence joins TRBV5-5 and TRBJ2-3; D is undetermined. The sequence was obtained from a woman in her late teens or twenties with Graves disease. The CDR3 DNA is TGTGCCAGCAGCTTTTCAAGGGATACGCAGTATTTT. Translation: CASSFSRDTQYF.